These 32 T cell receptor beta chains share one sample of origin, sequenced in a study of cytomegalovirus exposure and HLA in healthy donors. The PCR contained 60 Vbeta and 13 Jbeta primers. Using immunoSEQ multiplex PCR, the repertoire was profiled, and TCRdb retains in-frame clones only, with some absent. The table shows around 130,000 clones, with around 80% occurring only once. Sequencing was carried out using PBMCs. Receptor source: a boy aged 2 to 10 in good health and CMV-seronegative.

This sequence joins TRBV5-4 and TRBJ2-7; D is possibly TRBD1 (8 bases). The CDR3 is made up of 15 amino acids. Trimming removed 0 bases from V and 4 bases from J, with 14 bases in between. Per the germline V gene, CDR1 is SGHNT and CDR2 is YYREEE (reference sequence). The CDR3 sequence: CASSLETGGGYEQYF. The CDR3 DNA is TGTGCCAGCAGCTTGGAAACAGGGGGGGGTTACGAGCAGTACTTC. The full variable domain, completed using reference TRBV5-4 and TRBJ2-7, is ETGVTQSPTHLIKTRGQQVTLRCSSQSGHNTVSWYQQALGQGPQFIFQYYREEENGRGNFPPRFSGLQFPNYSSELNVNALELDDSALYLCASSLETGGGYEQYFGPGTRLTVT.

In nucleotides, the CDR3 is TGTGCCTGGCTCGCGGCCCCCGGGAACTATGGCTACACCTTC. It yields the protein CAWLAAPGNYGYTF. This chain joins TRBV30 and TRBJ1-2; no clear D. V was pared by 5 bases and J by 2 bases, with 15 bases between. There are 14 residues in the CDR3. Germline V CDR1 and CDR2: GTSNPN, SVGIG (reference sequence).

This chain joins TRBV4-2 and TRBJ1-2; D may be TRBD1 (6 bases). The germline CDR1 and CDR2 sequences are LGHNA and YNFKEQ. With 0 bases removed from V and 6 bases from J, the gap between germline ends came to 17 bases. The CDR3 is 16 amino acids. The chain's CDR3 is CASSQDNRGWGHGYTF. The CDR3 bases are TGTGCCAGCAGCCAAGATAATAGGGGGTGGGGACATGGCTACACCTTC.

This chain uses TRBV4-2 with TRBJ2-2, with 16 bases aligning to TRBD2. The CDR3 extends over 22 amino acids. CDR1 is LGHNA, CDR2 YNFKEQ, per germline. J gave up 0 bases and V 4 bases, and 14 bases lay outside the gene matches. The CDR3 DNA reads TGTGCCAGCAGCCGACTAAGGCCCGGGACTAGCGGGAGGGGGTCGAACACCGGGGAGCTGTTTTTT. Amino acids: CASSRLRPGTSGRGSNTGELFF.

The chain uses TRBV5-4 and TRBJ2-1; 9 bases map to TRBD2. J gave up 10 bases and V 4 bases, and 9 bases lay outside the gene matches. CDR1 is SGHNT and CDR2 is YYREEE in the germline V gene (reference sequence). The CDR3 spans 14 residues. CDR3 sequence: CASSPGLAPTEQFF. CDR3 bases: TGTGCCAGCAGCCCGGGACTAGCTCCGACCGAGCAGTTCTTC.

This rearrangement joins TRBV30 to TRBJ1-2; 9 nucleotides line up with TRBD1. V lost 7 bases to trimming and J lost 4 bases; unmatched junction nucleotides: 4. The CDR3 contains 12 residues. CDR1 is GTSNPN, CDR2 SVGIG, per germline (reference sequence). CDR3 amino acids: CASGTGSYGYTF. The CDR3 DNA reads TGTGCCTCCGGGACAGGGTCCTATGGCTACACCTTC.

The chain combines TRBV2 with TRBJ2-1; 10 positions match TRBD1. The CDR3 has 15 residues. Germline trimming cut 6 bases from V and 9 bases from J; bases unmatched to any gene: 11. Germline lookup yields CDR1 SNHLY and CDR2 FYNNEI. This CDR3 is CASRVRDRGLGEQFF. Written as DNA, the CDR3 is TGTGCCAGCAGGGTCCGGGACAGGGGCTTGGGTGAGCAGTTCTTC.

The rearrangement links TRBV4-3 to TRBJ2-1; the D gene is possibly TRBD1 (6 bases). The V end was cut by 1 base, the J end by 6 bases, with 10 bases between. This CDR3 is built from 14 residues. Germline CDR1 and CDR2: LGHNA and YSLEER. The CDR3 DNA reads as TGCGCCAGCAGCCAAGCCAGGGGCCCCAATGAGCAGTTCTTC. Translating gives CASSQARGPNEQFF.

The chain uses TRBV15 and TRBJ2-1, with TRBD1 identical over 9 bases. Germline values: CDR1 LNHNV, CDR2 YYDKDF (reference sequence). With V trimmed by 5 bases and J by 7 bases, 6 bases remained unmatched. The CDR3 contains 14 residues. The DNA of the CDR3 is TGTGCCACCAGCTTCCGGACAGGGGTAAATGAGCAGTTCTTC. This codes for CATSFRTGVNEQFF. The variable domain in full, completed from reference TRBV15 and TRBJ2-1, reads DAMVIQNPRYQVTQFGKPVTLSCSQTLNHNVMYWYQQKSSQAPKLLFHYYDKDFNNEADTPDNFQSRRPNTSFCFLDIRSPGLGDTAMYLCATSFRTGVNEQFFGPGTRLTVL.

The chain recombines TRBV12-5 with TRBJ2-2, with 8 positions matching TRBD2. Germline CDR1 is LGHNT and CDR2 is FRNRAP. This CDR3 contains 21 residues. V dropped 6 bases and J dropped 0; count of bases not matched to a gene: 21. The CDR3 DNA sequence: TGTGCTAGTGGCCTTCGCCACTCGTCGGTAGCGGGGTCCGCGAACACCGGGGAGCTGTTTTTT. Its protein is CASGLRHSSVAGSANTGELFF.

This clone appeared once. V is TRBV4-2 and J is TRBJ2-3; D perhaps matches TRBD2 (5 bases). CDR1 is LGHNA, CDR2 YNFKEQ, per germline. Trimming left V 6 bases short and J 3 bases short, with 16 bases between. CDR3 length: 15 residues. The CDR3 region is CASRDTVGETDTQYF. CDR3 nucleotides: TGTGCCAGCAGAGACACAGTTGGGGAGACAGATACGCAGTATTTT.

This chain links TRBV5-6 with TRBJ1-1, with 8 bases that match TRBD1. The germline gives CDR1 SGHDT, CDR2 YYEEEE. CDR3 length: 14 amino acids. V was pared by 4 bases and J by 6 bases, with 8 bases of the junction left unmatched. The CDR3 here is CASSRDRTIAEAFF. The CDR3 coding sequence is TGTGCCAGCAGCCGGGACAGGACAATCGCTGAAGCTTTCTTT.

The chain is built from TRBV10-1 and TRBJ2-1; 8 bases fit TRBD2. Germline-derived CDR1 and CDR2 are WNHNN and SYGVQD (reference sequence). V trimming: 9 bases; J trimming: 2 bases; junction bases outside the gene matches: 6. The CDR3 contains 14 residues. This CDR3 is CASSLAGPYNEQFF. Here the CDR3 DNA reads TGCGCCAGTTCTCTAGCGGGTCCCTACAATGAGCAGTTCTTC.

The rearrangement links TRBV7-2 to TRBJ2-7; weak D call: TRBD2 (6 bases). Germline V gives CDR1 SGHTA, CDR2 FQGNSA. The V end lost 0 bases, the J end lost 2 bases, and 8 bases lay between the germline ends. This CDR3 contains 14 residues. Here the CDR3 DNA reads TGTGCCAGCAGCTTAGCGGGGGGACCCTACGAGCAGTACTTC. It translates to CASSLAGGPYEQYF.

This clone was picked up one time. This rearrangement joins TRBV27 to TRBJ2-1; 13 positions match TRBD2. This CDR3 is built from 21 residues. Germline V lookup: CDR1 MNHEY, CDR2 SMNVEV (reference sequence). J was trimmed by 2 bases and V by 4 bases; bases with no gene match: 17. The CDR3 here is CASSSLSGLAGAPITYNEQFF. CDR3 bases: TGTGCCAGCAGTTCCCTCTCCGGACTAGCGGGGGCCCCCATAACCTACAATGAGCAGTTCTTC.

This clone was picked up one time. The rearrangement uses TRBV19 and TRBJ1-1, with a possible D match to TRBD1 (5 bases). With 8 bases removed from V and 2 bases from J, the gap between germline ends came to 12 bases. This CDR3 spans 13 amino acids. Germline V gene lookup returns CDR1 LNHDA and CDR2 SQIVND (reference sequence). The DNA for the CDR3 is TGTGCCAGTTTTGACAGAGTAAACACTGAAGCTTTCTTT. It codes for CASFDRVNTEAFF.

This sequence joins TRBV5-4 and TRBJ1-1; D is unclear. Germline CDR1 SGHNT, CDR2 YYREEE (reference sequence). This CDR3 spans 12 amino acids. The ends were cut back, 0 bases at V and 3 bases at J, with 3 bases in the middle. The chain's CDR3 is CASSLVDTEAFF. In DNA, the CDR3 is TGTGCCAGCAGCTTGGTAGACACTGAAGCTTTCTTT.

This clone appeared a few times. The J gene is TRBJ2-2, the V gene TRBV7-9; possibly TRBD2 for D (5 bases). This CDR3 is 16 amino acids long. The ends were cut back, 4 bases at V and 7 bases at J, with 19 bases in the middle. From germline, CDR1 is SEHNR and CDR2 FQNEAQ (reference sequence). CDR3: CASSYPPGRAGGELFF. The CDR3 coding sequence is TGTGCCAGCAGCTACCCCCCGGGAAGGGCGGGCGGGGAGCTGTTTTTT.

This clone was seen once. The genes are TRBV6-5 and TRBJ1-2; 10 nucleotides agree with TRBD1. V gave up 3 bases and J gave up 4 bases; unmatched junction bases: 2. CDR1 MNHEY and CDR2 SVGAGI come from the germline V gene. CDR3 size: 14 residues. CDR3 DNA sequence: TGTGCCAGCAGTTATGGGGACAGGGGCTATGGCTACACCTTC. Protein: CASSYGDRGYGYTF.

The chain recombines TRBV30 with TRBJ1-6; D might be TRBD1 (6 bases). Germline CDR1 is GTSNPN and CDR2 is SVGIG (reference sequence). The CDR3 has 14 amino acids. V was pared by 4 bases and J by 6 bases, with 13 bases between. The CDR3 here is CAWKDRAINSPLHF. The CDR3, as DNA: TGTGCCTGGAAGGACAGAGCAATTAATTCACCCCTCCACTTT.

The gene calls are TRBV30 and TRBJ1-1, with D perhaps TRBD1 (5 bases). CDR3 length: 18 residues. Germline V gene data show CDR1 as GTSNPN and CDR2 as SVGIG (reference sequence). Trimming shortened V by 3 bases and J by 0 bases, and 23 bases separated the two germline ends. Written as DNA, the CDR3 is TGTGCCTGGAGAGGGAGGGTCAGCCTGAGGGGAGTGAACACTGAAGCTTTCTTT. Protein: CAWRGRVSLRGVNTEAFF.

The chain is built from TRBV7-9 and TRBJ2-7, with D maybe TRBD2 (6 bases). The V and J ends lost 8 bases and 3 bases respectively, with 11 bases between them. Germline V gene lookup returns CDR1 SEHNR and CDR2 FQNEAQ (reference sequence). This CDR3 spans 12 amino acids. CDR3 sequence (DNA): TGTGCCAGCGGAGGGGTATTCTACGAGCAGTACGTC. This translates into CASGGVFYEQYV.

The CDR3 here is CASSPTAGEDTDTQYF. CDR3 in DNA: TGTGCCAGCAGTCCTACAGCGGGGGAGGATACAGATACGCAGTATTTT. The chain carries TRBV27 and TRBJ2-3; TRBD2 agrees at 8 bases. The ends lost 5 bases at V and 3 bases at J; junction bases unmatched: 10. The germline gives CDR1 MNHEY, CDR2 SMNVEV (reference sequence). The CDR3 is 16 residues long.

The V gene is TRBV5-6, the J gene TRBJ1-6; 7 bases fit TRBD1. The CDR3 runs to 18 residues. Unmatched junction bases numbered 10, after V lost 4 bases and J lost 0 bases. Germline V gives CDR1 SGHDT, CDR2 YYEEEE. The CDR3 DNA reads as TGTGCCAGCAGCCGGACAGGATCCTTTAGCTCCTATAATTCACCCCTCCACTTT. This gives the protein CASSRTGSFSSYNSPLHF.

The CDR3 is CASSPQGSVNTEAFF. In DNA form, the CDR3 reads TGTGCCAGCTCACCGCAGGGCAGCGTTAACACTGAAGCTTTCTTT. This chain links TRBV18 with TRBJ1-1, with D perhaps matching TRBD1 (5 bases). This CDR3 is built from 15 residues. Trimming pared 3 bases from V and 2 bases from J, leaving 13 bases between. Germline-derived CDR1 and CDR2 are KGHSH and LQKENI. The variable domain in full, with the rest retrieved from reference TRBV18 and TRBJ1-1, is NAGVMQNPRHLVRRRGQEARLRCSPMKGHSHVYWYRQLPEEGLKFMVYLQKENIIDESGMPKERFSAEFPKEGPSILRIQQVVRGDSAAYFCASSPQGSVNTEAFFGQGTRLTVV.

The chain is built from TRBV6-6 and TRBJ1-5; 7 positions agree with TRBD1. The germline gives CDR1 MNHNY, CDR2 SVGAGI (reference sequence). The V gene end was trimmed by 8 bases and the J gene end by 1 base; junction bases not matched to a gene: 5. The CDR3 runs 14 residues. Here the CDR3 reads CASGRQGSNQPQHF. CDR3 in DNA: TGTGCCAGCGGACGACAGGGAAGCAATCAGCCCCAGCATTTT.

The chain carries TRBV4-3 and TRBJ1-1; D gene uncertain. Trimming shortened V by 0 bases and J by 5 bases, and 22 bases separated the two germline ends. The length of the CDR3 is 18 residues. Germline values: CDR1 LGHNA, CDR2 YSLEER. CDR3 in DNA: TGCGCCAGCAGCCAAGATCTGATGGTGGAGGGTTTAGGGACTGAAGCTTTCTTT. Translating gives CASSQDLMVEGLGTEAFF.

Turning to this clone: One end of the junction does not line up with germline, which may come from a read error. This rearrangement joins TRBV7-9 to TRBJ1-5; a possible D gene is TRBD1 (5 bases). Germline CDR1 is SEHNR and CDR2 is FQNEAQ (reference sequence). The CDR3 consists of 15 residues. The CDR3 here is CSSSLGDSNSQPQHF. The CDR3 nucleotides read TGTTCCAGCAGCTTAGGTGACAGTAATTCACAGCCCCAGCATTTT.

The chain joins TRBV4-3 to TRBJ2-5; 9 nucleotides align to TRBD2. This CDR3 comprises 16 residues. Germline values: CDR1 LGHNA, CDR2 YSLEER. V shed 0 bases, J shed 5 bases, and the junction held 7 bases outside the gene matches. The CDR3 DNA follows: TGCGCCAGCAGCCAAGATGGGCTAGCGGGGCGGGAGACCCAGTACTTC. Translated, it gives CASSQDGLAGRETQYF.

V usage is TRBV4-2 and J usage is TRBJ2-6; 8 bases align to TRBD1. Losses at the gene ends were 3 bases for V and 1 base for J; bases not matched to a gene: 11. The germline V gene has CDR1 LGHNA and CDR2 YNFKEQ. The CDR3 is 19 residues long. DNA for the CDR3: TGTGCCAGCAGCCAGTATACCGGGACAGGAGTGTCTGGGGCCAACGTCCTGACTTTC. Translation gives CASSQYTGTGVSGANVLTF.

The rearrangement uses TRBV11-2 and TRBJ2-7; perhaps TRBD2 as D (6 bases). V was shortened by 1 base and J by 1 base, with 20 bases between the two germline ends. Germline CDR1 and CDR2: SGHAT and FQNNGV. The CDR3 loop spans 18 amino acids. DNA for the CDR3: TGTGCCAGCAGCTTAGGGGGGGTCTCCCCTAGGGAATCCTACGAGCAGTACGTC. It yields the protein CASSLGGVSPRESYEQYV.

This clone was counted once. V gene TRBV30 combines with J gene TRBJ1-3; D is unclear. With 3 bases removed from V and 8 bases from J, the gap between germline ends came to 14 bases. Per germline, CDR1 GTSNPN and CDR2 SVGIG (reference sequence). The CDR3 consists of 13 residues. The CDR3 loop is CAWSQRVRDTIYF. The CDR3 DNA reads TGTGCCTGGAGCCAGAGGGTCAGAGACACCATATATTTT. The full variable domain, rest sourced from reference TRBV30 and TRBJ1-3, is SQTIHQWPATLVQPVGSPLSLECTVEGTSNPNLYWYRQAAGRGLQLLFYSVGIGQISSEVPQNLSASRPQDRQFILSSKKLLLSDSGFYLCAWSQRVRDTIYFGEGSWLTVV.